The entry below describes one T cell receptor (beta chain). In the study's own analysis: Estimates of nucleated cell counts were drawn from the amplification of reference gene primers. Repertoires were generated with immunoSEQ multiplex PCR, while TCRdb's copy carries only in-frame clones and drops some. The V and J calls and clone size come from that table; D and trimming were worked out from the DNA. The sample yields 200,000 to 300,000 clones, about 85% seen once. The CDR3 sequence is 16 residues long. V was pared by 3 bases and J by 0 bases, with 15 bases between. Germline values: CDR1 DFQATT, CDR2 SNEGSKA (reference sequence). The data originate from a study of blood T cell repertoires in COVID-19. Study at large: There were acute and convalescent COVID-19 samples, and they came from the United States, Italy and Spain.

The chain combines TRBV20-1 with TRBJ2-1; D unclear. The material sequenced was peripheral blood. This sequence was found in a man in his sixties who had recovered from COVID-19. Here the CDR3 reads CSASPLPLSSYNEQFF. The DNA for the CDR3 is TGCAGTGCTAGTCCCCTCCCCTTGAGCTCCTACAATGAGCAGTTCTTC.